The 27 T cell receptor beta chains below all came from one sample that was sequenced in a study of blood T cell repertoires in COVID-19. Some clones are missing from TCRdb's copy, which holds only in-frame ones; the method was immunoSEQ multiplex PCR. The sample lists around 50,000 clones, just over 85% occurring once. The sample comprised peripheral blood. The receptors come from a woman of 80 years or more with acute or convalescent COVID-19.

This chain joins TRBV19 and TRBJ1-1, with 9 bases fitting TRBD1. The V segment lost 7 bases and the J segment 1 base; nucleotides outside the gene matches: 4. This CDR3 is 14 amino acids long. Per germline, CDR1 LNHDA and CDR2 SQIVND (reference sequence). The CDR3 protein is CASTQQGANTEAFF. For the CDR3, the DNA is TGTGCCAGTACTCAACAGGGGGCGAACACTGAAGCTTTCTTT.

The chain combines TRBV3-1 (or the pseudogene TRBV3-2) with TRBJ1-6, with unresolved D. This CDR3 spans 14 amino acids. V lost 1 base, J lost 9 bases, and 10 bases lay in between. Germline loops: CDR1 LGHDT, CDR2 YNNKEL (reference sequence). The CDR3 bases are TGTGCCAGCAGCCAAGTTACTAACGGTTCACCCCTCCACTTT. Residues: CASSQVTNGSPLHF.

CDR3 residues: CASSETGKNEKLFF. In DNA form, the CDR3 reads TGTGCCAGCAGTGAGACAGGGAAGAATGAAAAACTGTTTTTT. The chain employs TRBV6-1 and TRBJ1-4; 7 nucleotides line up with TRBD1. This CDR3 has 14 amino acids. V gave up 3 bases and J gave up 5 bases; unmatched junction bases: 3. Per the germline V gene, CDR1 is MNHNS and CDR2 is SASEGT.

This chain uses TRBV2 with TRBJ1-5, with 7 bases lining up with TRBD1. From germline, CDR1 is SNHLY and CDR2 FYNNEI. The CDR3 has 12 residues. J gave up 15 bases and V 1 base, and 6 bases lay outside the gene matches. The CDR3 bases are TGTGCCAGCAGTGAAGGGGGGACAGACAGGCATTTT. It is translated as CASSEGGTDRHF.

The CDR3 is CASIYKGMNTEAFF. The CDR3 DNA reads as TGTGCCAGCATTTATAAGGGGATGAACACTGAAGCTTTCTTT. The rearrangement joins TRBV6-5 to TRBJ1-1, with D tentatively TRBD1 (5 bases). The germline CDR1 and CDR2 sequences are MNHEY and SVGAGI. This CDR3 contains 14 residues. V gave up 7 bases and J gave up 0 bases, with 12 bases separating them.

V gene TRBV6-5 combines with J gene TRBJ1-2, with 8 bases aligning to TRBD1. The CDR3 runs to 14 residues. CDR1 is MNHEY, CDR2 SVGAGI, per germline. V dropped 6 bases and J dropped 0; count of bases not matched to a gene: 3. The CDR3 protein is CASSTGGANYGYTF. In nucleotides, the CDR3 is TGTGCCAGCAGCACAGGGGGAGCTAACTATGGCTACACCTTC.

This clone was picked up one time. The CDR3 sequence is CASSLGQGLAEAFF. The CDR3 DNA reads as TGTGCCAGCAGCTTGGGGCAGGGACTCGCTGAAGCTTTCTTT. The chain recombines TRBV5-4 with TRBJ1-1; a weak D match, TRBD1 (5 bases). CDR1 and CDR2 from the germline V gene are SGHNT and YYREEE (reference sequence). The V gene lost 0 bases and the J gene lost 6 bases, with 12 bases spanning the gap. The CDR3 has 14 amino acids. The full variable domain, completed using reference TRBV5-4 and TRBJ1-1, is ETGVTQSPTHLIKTRGQQVTLRCSSQSGHNTVSWYQQALGQGPQFIFQYYREEENGRGNFPPRFSGLQFPNYSSELNVNALELDDSALYLCASSLGQGLAEAFFGQGTRLTVV.

This chain links TRBV30 with TRBJ1-3; D remains unclear. Germline-derived CDR1 and CDR2 are GTSNPN and SVGIG (reference sequence). The CDR3 length is 13 residues. V gave up 5 bases and J gave up 0 bases, with 8 bases separating them. CDR3: CAWENSSGNTIYF. The CDR3 DNA follows: TGTGCCTGGGAGAACAGCTCTGGAAACACCATATATTTT.

This chain uses TRBV27 with TRBJ1-4; D may be TRBD1 (6 bases). The ends were cut back, 4 bases at V and 0 bases at J, with 18 bases in the middle. The CDR3 runs 18 residues. Germline CDR1 reads MNHEY; CDR2 reads SMNVEV (reference sequence). The DNA for the CDR3 is TGTGCCAGCAGTTCACAACAGGGATGGCACTCAACTAATGAAAAACTGTTTTTT. Translation gives CASSSQQGWHSTNEKLFF.

The J gene is TRBJ2-5, the V gene TRBV14; 10 bases match TRBD1. Losses at the gene ends were 4 bases for V and 3 bases for J; bases not matched to a gene: 20. Germline CDR1 reads SGHDN; CDR2 reads FVKESK. The CDR3 runs 20 residues. As DNA, the CDR3 is TGTGCCAGCAGCCGCATAGCCTGGGACAGGGGAGGTGGGCCAAAAGAGACCCAGTACTTC. This translates into CASSRIAWDRGGGPKETQYF.

The chain employs TRBV19 and TRBJ1-5; 7 nucleotides line up with TRBD1. Germline V gives CDR1 LNHDA, CDR2 SQIVND (reference sequence). The CDR3 is 15 residues long. The J segment lost 6 bases and the V segment lost 1 base, leaving 6 bases of the junction unmatched. CDR3 region: CASSIGKGASQPQHF. DNA of the CDR3: TGTGCCAGTAGTATAGGGAAGGGGGCCAGTCAGCCCCAGCATTTT.

V gene TRBV4-1 combines with J gene TRBJ1-4; a weak D match, TRBD1 (5 bases). V lost 1 base and J 7 bases, leaving 10 bases between the germline ends. Germline V gene data show CDR1 as MGHRA and CDR2 as YSYEKL. The CDR3 sequence is 14 residues long. Here the CDR3 DNA reads TGCGCCAGCAGCCAAGCGCAGGGCGTTGAAAAACTGTTTTTT. This translates into CASSQAQGVEKLFF.

The chain links TRBV2 to TRBJ2-3; 9 positions agree with TRBD2. The CDR3 loop spans 13 amino acids. Germline-derived CDR1 and CDR2 are SNHLY and FYNNEI. V shed 4 bases, J shed 6 bases, and the junction held 2 bases outside the gene matches. CDR3 nucleotide sequence: TGTGCCAGCAGTGCCGGGACTAGCGATACGCAGTATTTT. It is translated as CASSAGTSDTQYF.

The rearrangement uses TRBV6-5 and TRBJ1-2; D may be TRBD1 (6 bases). V lost 2 bases and J 8 bases, leaving 15 bases between the germline ends. Germline CDR1 and CDR2: MNHEY and SVGAGI. The CDR3 spans 14 residues. CDR3 nucleotides: TGTGCCAGCAGTTACGGACAGTCCCTTCCGGGCTACACCTTC. Amino acids: CASSYGQSLPGYTF.

V is TRBV21-1 and J is TRBJ1-1. TRBV21-1 has pseudogene status. The CDR3 totals 13 residues. CDR3 coding DNA: TGTGCCAGCAGCACCCGAAACGGGACTGAAGCTTTCTTT. This codes for CASSTRNGTEAFF.

The CDR3 bases are TGTGCCAGCAGCCAAGACAGGGGTCAGCCCCAGCATTTT. Protein product: CASSQDRGQPQHF. This chain links TRBV4-2 with TRBJ1-5; tentative D call: TRBD1 (6 bases). This CDR3 region has 13 residues. CDR1 LGHNA and CDR2 YNFKEQ come from the germline V gene. The ends were cut back, 0 bases at V and 6 bases at J, with 6 bases in the middle.

The chain couples TRBV5-1 to TRBJ1-6; D perhaps matches TRBD1 (6 bases). CDR1 is SGHRS, CDR2 YFSETQ, per germline. V lost 7 bases and J lost 6, with 11 bases in between. This CDR3 is built from 13 residues. DNA for the CDR3: TGCGCCAGCCGGGACATTTCTAATTCACCCCTCCACTTT. Translation: CASRDISNSPLHF.

The chain carries TRBV4-1 and TRBJ2-7; D is unresolved. CDR1 and CDR2 (germline): MGHRA, YSYEKL. The CDR3 is made up of 14 amino acids. Trimming removed 1 base from V and 0 bases from J, with 7 bases in between. CDR3 in DNA: TGCGCCAGCAGCCAAGGACATTCCTCCTACGAGCAGTACTTC. This encodes CASSQGHSSYEQYF.

The chain has TRBV4-1 and TRBJ2-2; D not resolved. This CDR3 spans 15 amino acids. V was clipped by 0 bases and J by 6 bases, with 11 bases between them. CDR1 MGHRA and CDR2 YSYEKL come from the germline V gene. Here the CDR3 reads CASSQDFSSAGELFF. The CDR3 coding sequence is TGCGCCAGCAGCCAAGATTTTAGCAGTGCCGGGGAGCTGTTTTTT.

The chain joins TRBV7-8 to TRBJ2-7; 9 bases are a match to TRBD1. Trimming cost V 1 base and J 5 bases; bases outside gene matches: 9. Germline CDR1 SGHVS, CDR2 FQNEAQ. The length of the CDR3 is 16 residues. The CDR3 sequence is CASSLVPGQGAHEQYF. The CDR3 coding sequence is TGTGCCAGCAGCTTAGTGCCGGGACAGGGCGCCCACGAGCAGTACTTC.

V and J are TRBV24-1 and TRBJ2-5, with D tentatively TRBD1 (5 bases). CDR1 is KGHDR, CDR2 SFDVKD, per germline. V gave up 4 bases and J gave up 3 bases, with 8 bases separating them. The CDR3 has 13 amino acids. For the CDR3, the DNA is TGTGCCACCAGTGACTGGGGCGAAGAGACCCAGTACTTC. Protein sequence: CATSDWGEETQYF.

This chain uses TRBV5-1 with TRBJ2-5, with 16 bases that match TRBD2. The CDR3 covers 17 residues. Germline CDR1 SGHRS, CDR2 YFSETQ. Unmatched junction bases numbered 2, after V lost 3 bases and J lost 0 bases. The CDR3 sequence is CASSSGLAGGNQETQYF. CDR3 bases: TGCGCCAGCAGCTCGGGACTAGCGGGGGGGAACCAAGAGACCCAGTACTTC.

This chain connects TRBV27 to TRBJ2-2; 9 bases line up with TRBD1. Germline-derived CDR1 and CDR2 are MNHEY and SMNVEV (reference sequence). Trimming took 5 bases from V and 6 from J; bases not matched to a gene: 10. This CDR3 has 16 residues. The CDR3, as DNA: TGTGCCAGCAGTCTACGGACAGGGGAGTTGTCCGGGGAGCTGTTTTTT. Residues: CASSLRTGELSGELFF.

This clone was seen a few times. This sequence joins TRBV5-1 and TRBJ1-1; D call uncertain. Trimming removed 4 bases from V and 1 base from J, with 8 bases in between. Germline loops: CDR1 SGHRS, CDR2 YFSETQ. There are 13 residues in the CDR3. In nucleotides, the CDR3 is TGCGCCAGCAGCGTGACGGGGAACACTGAAGCTTTCTTT. This codes for CASSVTGNTEAFF. The full variable domain, its missing parts supplied by reference TRBV5-1 and TRBJ1-1, is KAGVTQTPRYLIKTRGQQVTLSCSPISGHRSVSWYQQTPGQGLQFLFEYFSETQRNKGNFPGRFSGRQFSNSRSEMNVSTLELGDSALYLCASSVTGNTEAFFGQGTRLTVV.

The genes are TRBV10-1 and TRBJ2-1, with 9 nucleotides matching TRBD2. CDR1 is WNHNN, CDR2 SYGVQD, per germline (reference sequence). The V gene end was trimmed by 5 bases and the J gene end by 5 bases; junction bases not matched to a gene: 7. This CDR3 spans 15 amino acids. This CDR3 reads CASSNGAGGNNEQFF. CDR3 nucleotides: TGCGCCAGCAGTAACGGAGCGGGGGGCAACAATGAGCAGTTCTTC.

V usage is TRBV19 and J usage is TRBJ1-1; D possibly corresponds to TRBD1 (6 bases). The CDR3 has 16 residues. Germline V gene sequence: CDR1 LNHDA, CDR2 SQIVND (reference sequence). Trimming took 3 bases from V and 1 from J, leaving 15 bases between them. The chain's CDR3 is CASSIEAPTGNTEAFF. In DNA, the CDR3 is TGTGCCAGTAGTATTGAGGCCCCGACAGGGAACACTGAAGCTTTCTTT. The whole variable domain, remainder taken from reference TRBV19 and TRBJ1-1, is DGGITQSPKYLFRKEGQNVTLSCEQNLNHDAMYWYRQDPGQGLRLIYYSQIVNDFQKGDIAEGYSVSREKKESFPLTVTSAQKNPTAFYLCASSIEAPTGNTEAFFGQGTRLTVV.

The gene calls are TRBV2 and TRBJ2-7; D remains unclear. V gave up 2 bases and J gave up 0 bases, with 20 bases separating them. The CDR3 covers 18 residues. The germline CDR1 and CDR2 sequences are SNHLY and FYNNEI. CDR3 in DNA: TGTGCCAGCAGTGAACTCATATCGGCCAGCGAGAGCTCCTACGAGCAGTACTTC. Translating it yields CASSELISASESSYEQYF.